This record concerns one T cell receptor beta chain sequence. Its antigen is currently unknown. This specimen comes from a study of long-term antiretroviral therapy in people with HIV. General study points: The study collected no data on ART adherence, viral resistance or therapy changes. The data indicate that diversity increased after ART but remained below transplant donor controls. Clones that had undergone expansion before ART prevailed in the repertoire throughout all time points.

The V gene lost 0 bases and the J gene lost 4 bases, with 14 bases spanning the gap. CDR3 length: 16 amino acids. CDR1 is SGDLS and CDR2 is YYNGEE in the germline V gene. The immunoSEQ assay was v3.0, run at survey level. The target of sequencing was roughly 40,000-50,000 T-cell genomes per sample. Produced via immunoSEQ multiplex PCR; TCRdb's table is partial and in-frame only. The sample yields tens of thousands of clones, 83% seen once. The sample consisted of unsorted PBMCs, taken 1 year after starting antiretroviral therapy. This receptor was identified in a man aged 18 to 30 with HIV. The chain links TRBV9 to TRBJ2-1; D is possibly TRBD2 (5 bases). The CDR3 DNA is TGTGCCAGCAGCGTAGATTCTTCGGACTCATACAATGAGCAGTTCTTC. Protein: CASSVDSSDSYNEQFF.